This entry lists 21 T cell receptor beta chains sequenced from one sample in a study of blood T cells in healthy people across ages. Primers used in a second PCR of about 7 to 11 cycles were a sample-barcoded 5' primer and a J-beta primer mix. TCRdb used MiXCR to reprocess the 5' RACE reads, holding one entry per CDR3 protein. The data hold around 1,600,000 distinct CDR3 sequences, with roughly 43% observed a single time. Sequenced: blood. The receptors here all came from a woman younger than 30 in good health.

This clonotype was detected a few times. The chain employs TRBV6-1 and TRBJ1-1; no clear D. From germline, CDR1 is MNHNS and CDR2 SASEGT. The V end lost 4 bases, the J end lost 0 bases, and 15 bases lay between the germline ends. The CDR3 consists of 16 residues. CDR3 sequence: CASSGSFRRLNTEAFF. The CDR3 DNA reads TGTGCCAGCAGTGGCAGTTTTAGGAGGCTGAACACTGAAGCTTTCTTT.

This clonotype has more than one count but fewer than ten. The rearrangement joins TRBV7-4 to TRBJ2-7, with no clear D. Germline CDR1 SGHVT, CDR2 SQSDAQ. The CDR3 is 16 residues long. V lost 5 bases and J 0 bases, leaving 17 bases between the germline ends. This CDR3 is CASSAFWWADSYEQYF. The DNA for the CDR3 is TGTGCCAGCAGCGCCTTCTGGTGGGCAGACTCCTACGAGCAGTACTTC.

This clonotype was seen once. The chain couples TRBV10-3 to TRBJ1-4, with D uncertain. The length of the CDR3 is 17 residues. The ends were cut back, 1 base at V and 2 bases at J, with 14 bases in the middle. The germline gives CDR1 ENHRY, CDR2 SYGVKD. CDR3 in DNA: TGTGCCATCAGTGAGTTAGAGGCACTCGTGACTAATGAAAAACTGTTTTTT. Encoded protein: CAISELEALVTNEKLFF.

CDR3 in DNA: TGTGCCACCAGTGATTTGTTTAGCGGGAGTAATGAGCAGTTCTTC. It translates to CATSDLFSGSNEQFF. The V and J genes are TRBV24-1 and TRBJ2-1; 9 positions match TRBD2. The CDR3 length is 15 residues. Germline V gene lookup returns CDR1 KGHDR and CDR2 SFDVKD. After removal of 0 bases from V and 7 bases from J, the junction contained 3 bases not matched to a gene.

The CDR3 region has the DNA TGCGCCAGCGGGACAGGATCCAACTATGGCTACACCTTC. This gives the protein CASGTGSNYGYTF. The genes are TRBV5-1 and TRBJ1-2, with 8 bases fitting TRBD1. The CDR3 runs to 13 residues. Germline CDR1 reads SGHRS; CDR2 reads YFSETQ. After removal of 7 bases from V and 2 bases from J, the junction contained 4 bases not matched to a gene.

The chain joins TRBV7-9 to TRBJ2-7, with D possibly matching TRBD2 (6 bases). CDR3 length: 17 amino acids. Germline lookup yields CDR1 SEHNR and CDR2 FQNEAQ (reference sequence). Trimming stripped 2 bases from V and 1 base from J, with 18 bases between. The CDR3 DNA sequence: TGTGCCAGCAGCTTATGGGAGGATCCTAGCGTGTCCTACGAGCAGTACTTC. It yields the protein CASSLWEDPSVSYEQYF.

This chain connects TRBV20-1 to TRBJ2-7, with TRBD1 matching over 7 bases. J gave up 7 bases and V 2 bases, and 11 bases lay outside the gene matches. Looked up from germline, CDR1 is DFQATT and CDR2 is SNEGSKA (reference sequence). The CDR3 runs 14 residues. The chain's CDR3 is CSARPVGQAREQYF. In DNA, the CDR3 is TGCAGTGCTAGACCCGTCGGACAGGCCCGAGAGCAGTACTTC.

A few counts support this clonotype. The junction does not match germline at one end; this may be a read error. The chain recombines TRBV5-1 with TRBJ2-2, with D possibly being TRBD1 or TRBD2 (6 bases each). This CDR3 spans 15 amino acids. The V gene's germline CDR1 is SGHRS and CDR2 YFSETQ. CDR3 nucleotide sequence: TGTGCCAGCAGCTTAGCGGCAGGGGTCACCGGGGAGCTGTTTTTT. This codes for CASSLAAGVTGELFF.

The chain is built from TRBV12-3 or TRBV12-4 and TRBJ2-1; 13 nucleotides line up with TRBD2. The last part of the DNA fits TRBJ2-7 better; the J call may be wrong. The CDR3 extends over 16 amino acids. CDR3 sequence (DNA): TGTGCCAGCAGTCCTTTCACTAGCGGGAGGGCCAATGAGCAGTACTTC. Encoded protein: CASSPFTSGRANEQYF.

CDR3 region: CSAHRDFYNEQFF. The CDR3 region has the DNA TGCAGTGCCCACCGGGACTTTTACAATGAGCAGTTCTTC. The genes are TRBV20-1 and TRBJ2-1; D is possibly TRBD2 (6 bases). CDR3 length: 13 residues. Germline V CDR1 and CDR2: DFQATT, SNEGSKA (reference sequence). V was trimmed by 6 bases and J by 4 bases, leaving 13 bases between them.

This clonotype occurred a few times. This sequence joins TRBV7-9 and TRBJ2-5; D is possibly TRBD2 (6 bases). CDR1 SEHNR and CDR2 FQNEAQ come from the germline V gene (reference sequence). V gave up 5 bases and J gave up 2 bases, with 12 bases separating them. The CDR3 loop spans 14 amino acids. CDR3 DNA: TGTGCCAGCAGCAGAAAGGGACTTCAAGAGACCCAGTACTTC. Translating it yields CASSRKGLQETQYF.

This clonotype was counted ten times or more. This rearrangement joins TRBV29-1 to TRBJ2-1; 7 positions agree with TRBD1. The trim removed 7 bases at V and 8 bases at J, leaving 8 bases unmatched. This CDR3 has 12 amino acids. The germline V gene encodes CDR1 SQVTM and CDR2 ANQGSEA. CDR3 bases: TGCAGCGAGATAGACAGGGTCTATGAGCAGTTCTTC. It yields the protein CSEIDRVYEQFF.

This clonotype has just a few counts. The rearrangement uses TRBV12-3 or TRBV12-4 and TRBJ2-5; 11 nucleotides align to TRBD2. The ends lost 1 base at V and 11 bases at J; junction bases unmatched: 15. The CDR3 covers 17 residues. The CDR3 nucleotides read TGTGCCAGCAGTTTAGGGGCTAGCGGGAGGTTTTACAATGAGCAGTACTTC. Amino acids: CASSLGASGRFYNEQYF.

This clonotype was found a few times. The chain has TRBV29-1 and TRBJ2-1; TRBD2 matches 8 bases. CDR1 is SQVTM, CDR2 ANQGSEA, per germline. V lost 5 bases to trimming and J lost 12 bases; unmatched junction nucleotides: 15. The CDR3 has 14 residues. The CDR3 DNA reads TGCAGCGTTATTGGGCTAGCGGGTCCTTCGGTGCAGTTCTTC. Its protein product is CSVIGLAGPSVQFF.

The chain recombines TRBV28 with TRBJ1-2; 11 bases line up with TRBD1. The CDR3 totals 16 residues. CDR1 is MDHEN, CDR2 SYDVKM, per germline. Trimming took 2 bases from V and 4 from J; bases not matched to a gene: 6. In nucleotides, the CDR3 is TGTGCCAGCAGTTTAACGGGGACAGGGGGTATCTATGGCTACACCTTC. This translates into CASSLTGTGGIYGYTF.

This clonotype came up a few times. This chain links TRBV12-3 or TRBV12-4 with TRBJ2-5; 14 bases line up with TRBD2. The V and J ends lost 6 bases and 5 bases, in that order; junction bases with no gene match: 5. The CDR3 is 15 amino acids. The CDR3 sequence: CASRTSGGASETQYF. For the CDR3, the DNA is TGTGCCAGCAGGACTAGCGGGGGGGCATCTGAGACCCAGTACTTC.

V usage is TRBV5-1 and J usage is TRBJ2-2; D possibly corresponds to TRBD1 (5 bases). This CDR3 is built from 16 residues. V was cut by 1 base and J by 0 bases, with 10 bases left in between. Germline lookup yields CDR1 SGHRS and CDR2 YFSETQ. CDR3 loop: CASSLRQTSNTGELFF. DNA for the CDR3: TGCGCCAGCAGCTTGCGACAGACCTCGAACACCGGGGAGCTGTTTTTT.

A remark on this clonotype: Since a much larger clone is just one base distant, this may be a read error. V usage is TRBV7-2 and J usage is TRBJ1-4; D is unresolved. Germline V gene lookup returns CDR1 SGHTA and CDR2 FQGNSA. This CDR3 has 15 residues. The CDR3 DNA follows: TGTGCCAACAGCCCGCGGCTGAGTACGAATGAAAAACTGTTTTTT. It specifies CANSPRLSTNEKLFF.

Concerning this clonotype itself: A read error may account for a junction end that differs from germline. The V gene is TRBV20-1, the J gene TRBJ2-3; D may match TRBD1 or TRBD2 (6 bases each). The length of the CDR3 is 15 residues. Germline-derived CDR1 and CDR2 are DFQATT and SNEGSKA (reference sequence). In DNA, the CDR3 is TGCAGTGCTAGAGATCCGGAGGGTAGGACAGATATGCAGTATTTT. This sequence encodes CSARDPEGRTDMQYF.

Comment on this clonotype: At one of its ends the junction is not consistent with the germline gene, which may arise from a read error. The chain links TRBV20-1 to TRBJ2-5, with a weak D call TRBD1 (6 bases). Germline V CDR1 and CDR2: DFQATT, SNEGSKA (reference sequence). The CDR3 has 17 residues. The CDR3 nucleotides are TGCGGTGCTAGAGATTGGCTGGGTCAGGGGCATGACAATGAGCAGTACTTC. It encodes CGARDWLGQGHDNEQYF.

This clonotype was picked up a small number of times. CDR3 coding DNA: TGTGCCAGCAGCCAGCAGGACAGCGAGCAGTACTTC. Protein sequence: CASSQQDSEQYF. V and J are TRBV28 and TRBJ2-7; a possible D gene is TRBD1 (6 bases). From germline, CDR1 is MDHEN and CDR2 SYDVKM. There are 12 residues in the CDR3. V gave up 6 bases and J gave up 6 bases, with 12 bases separating them. The full variable domain, in which reference TRBV28 and TRBJ2-7 provide the parts outside the CDR3, is DVKVTQSSRYLVKRTGEKVFLECVQDMDHENMFWYRQDPGLGLRLIYFSYDVKMKEKGDIPEGYSVSREKKERFSLILESASTNQTSMYLCASSQQDSEQYFGPGTRLTVT.